This entry is about one T cell receptor beta chain. CDR1 and CDR2 (germline): SQVTM, ANQGSEA. Between the trimmed V and J ends, which lost 5 bases and 5 bases, there was a span of 16 bases. This CDR3 comprises 13 residues. Original processing notes: Reference gene primers were amplified, and this amplification served to estimate nucleated cell counts. Assay: immunoSEQ multiplex PCR; the TCRdb copy retains only in-frame clones and omits some. That table supplies the V and J calls and clone size; D and trimming were determined from the DNA. In the table there are 130,000 or so clones, roughly 69% of which are singletons. This entry is derived from a study of blood T cell repertoires in COVID-19. Across the study: Acute-phase and convalescent COVID-19 samples originated in the United States, Italy and Spain. PBMCs, B-cell-depleted T cells, or T cells provided the cDNA or gDNA that made up the material.

This clonotype originated in a woman aged 70-85 years with acute or convalescent COVID-19. V and J are TRBV29-1 and TRBJ2-7, with D perhaps TRBD1 (5 bases). Sequences were obtained from peripheral blood. CDR3 residues: CSVYWTPRDEQYF. Written as DNA, the CDR3 is TGCAGCGTTTATTGGACACCGAGAGACGAGCAGTACTTC.